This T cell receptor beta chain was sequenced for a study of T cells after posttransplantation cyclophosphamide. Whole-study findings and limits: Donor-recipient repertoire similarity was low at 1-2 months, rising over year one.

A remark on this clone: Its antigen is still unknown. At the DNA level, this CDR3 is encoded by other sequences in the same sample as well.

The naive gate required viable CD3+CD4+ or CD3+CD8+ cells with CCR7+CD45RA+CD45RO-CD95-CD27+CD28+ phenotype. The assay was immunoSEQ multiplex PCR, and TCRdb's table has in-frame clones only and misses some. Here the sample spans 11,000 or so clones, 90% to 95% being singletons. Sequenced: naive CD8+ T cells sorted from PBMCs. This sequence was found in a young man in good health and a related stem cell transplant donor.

CDR3 bases: TGTGCCAGCAGCTTAGCGGCTGCGGGCACCACAGATACGCAGTATTTT. Protein product: CASSLAAAGTTDTQYF. The rearrangement joins TRBV7-6 to TRBJ2-3; the D gene is possibly TRBD2 (5 bases). Germline CDR1 SGHVS, CDR2 FNYEAQ. The ends were cut back, 0 bases at V and 2 bases at J, with 12 bases in the middle. The CDR3 extends over 16 amino acids. The full variable domain, its missing parts supplied by reference TRBV7-6 and TRBJ2-3, is GAGVSQSPRYKVTKRGQDVALRCDPISGHVSLYWYRQALGQGPEFLTYFNYEAQQDKSGLPNDRFSAERPEGSISTLTIQRTEQRDSAMYRCASSLAAAGTTDTQYFGPGTRLTVL.